This T cell receptor beta chain is drawn from a study of blood T cells in healthy people across ages. Overall study findings and caveats: The study could not conclusively compare naive and antigen-experienced cells, given its unsorted PBMCs.

Note on this clonotype: Antigen: not known.

A second PCR, run for roughly 6 to 11 cycles, used a sample-barcoded 5' primer plus a J-beta primer mix. TCRdb reanalysed the 5' RACE reads using MiXCR and keeps one entry per CDR3 protein. The sample holds about 1,400,000 distinct CDR3 sequences, roughly 40% seen once. This sequence was found in a woman under 30 in good health. Material for sequencing was blood.

CDR3 amino acids: CSARGQGASTEQYF. In nucleotides, the CDR3 is TGCAGTGCTAGGGGGCAGGGGGCATCCACCGAGCAGTACTTC. The chain couples TRBV20-1 to TRBJ2-5, with 8 bases matching TRBD1. The end of the DNA aligns better with TRBJ2-7, so the J call may be wrong. The germline V gene encodes CDR1 DFQATT and CDR2 SNEGSKA (reference sequence). The CDR3 spans 14 residues.